These T cell receptor beta chains were read from a single sample in a study of blood T cell repertoires in COVID-19. Profiling relied on immunoSEQ multiplex PCR, and the TCRdb table lists in-frame clones only, not all of them. The sample shows 72,000 or so clones, around nine tenths of them seen only once. The sequencing input was peripheral blood. Receptors originate from a man aged 60 to 69 with acute or convalescent COVID-19. Each CDR3 is given with its conserved first and last residue. The D gene is left open where the match is weak. Where a row states a size, it is once, few, many or the class of an expanded clone; other rows omit it.

size	D	length	V	J	CDR3	DNA
once	TRBD2	17	TRBV3-1/TRBV3-2	TRBJ2-1	CASSQQATGGPRNEQFF	TGTGCCAGCAGCCAGCAGGCGACGGGGGGGCCGAGAAATGAGCAGTTCTTC
-	-	16	TRBV23-1	TRBJ1-4	CASTPVCPGWKEKLFF	TGCGCCAGCACCCCCGTCTGCCCAGGGTGGAAAGAAAAACTGTTTTTT
-	-	15	TRBV2	TRBJ2-7	CASRDTSPGVYEQYF	TGTGCCAGCAGAGACACCTCCCCGGGGGTATACGAGCAGTACTTC
once	TRBD1	15	TRBV2	TRBJ1-4	CAIALPTGGNEKLFF	TGTGCCATCGCGCTCCCGACAGGGGGAAACGAAAAACTGTTTTTT
-	-	16	TRBV11-1	TRBJ2-2	CASSFRSPTGTGELFF	TGTGCCAGCAGCTTCCGATCACCAACGGGCACCGGGGAGCTGTTTTTT
once	-	15	TRBV7-9	TRBJ1-1	CASSLGPLWGGEAFF	TGTGCCAGCAGCTTAGGTCCTTTATGGGGCGGTGAAGCTTTCTTT
-	TRBD1	15	TRBV6-5	TRBJ2-7	CASSYRGQGGYEQYF	TGTGCCAGCAGTTACCGGGGACAGGGAGGCTACGAGCAGTACTTC
-	TRBD1	15	TRBV29-1	TRBJ1-2	CSGDGPGQGLGGYTF	TGCAGCGGCGACGGTCCGGGACAGGGATTGGGTGGCTACACCTTC
-	TRBD2	13	TRBV5-1	TRBJ2-5	CASSGSGLGTQYF	TGCGCCAGCAGCGGTAGCGGGCTGGGGACCCAGTACTTC
-	-	15	TRBV19	TRBJ1-4	CASSIPTRSNEKLFF	TGTGCCAGTAGTATCCCGACACGCTCAAATGAAAAACTGTTTTTT
once	-	13	TRBV2	TRBJ1-5	CATRDDSNQPQHF	TGTGCCACCCGGGATGATAGCAATCAGCCCCAGCATTTT
-	-	12	TRBV2	TRBJ1-2	CASSQHERGYTF	TGTGCCAGCAGTCAACACGAAAGAGGCTACACCTTC
-	TRBD1	14	TRBV10-3	TRBJ2-1	CAISERQGNNEQFF	TGTGCCATCAGTGAGCGACAGGGGAACAATGAGCAGTTCTTC
-	-	12	TRBV11-2	TRBJ1-5	CASSLYNQPQHF	TGTGCCAGCAGCCTTTACAATCAGCCCCAGCATTTT